Listed here are 12 T cell receptor beta chains from one sample, sequenced in a study of shared clonotypes between healthy human individuals. The protocol was immunoSEQ multiplex PCR, while the TCRdb copy is restricted to in-frame clones and leaves out a portion. The top ten clones hold about 1.2% of a sample with about 1.4 million clones, about 96% of them seen once. Sequencing was carried out using naive CD4+ T cells sorted from blood. Subset meaning: CD45RA+ positively selected. The receptors come from a man aged 25-45 years in good health.

The CDR3 reads CASSFNSATGELFF. DNA for the CDR3: TGTGCCAGCAGCTTCAACAGTGCCACCGGGGAGCTGTTTTTT. The chain couples TRBV7-8 to TRBJ2-2; no definite D call. The germline V and J ends were trimmed by 3 bases and 4 bases, with 9 bases remaining between them. This CDR3 is built from 14 residues. Germline values: CDR1 SGHVS, CDR2 FQNEAQ.

V and J are TRBV15 and TRBJ2-7, with 13 bases aligning to TRBD2. V was pared by 11 bases and J by 5 bases, with 9 bases of the junction left unmatched. Germline assignment: CDR1 LNHNV and CDR2 YYDKDF (reference sequence). The CDR3 has 14 residues. This CDR3 reads CAATSGRAVNEQYF. The CDR3 nucleotides are TGTGCCGCTACTAGCGGGAGGGCCGTAAACGAGCAGTACTTC.

J is TRBJ2-1 and V is TRBV29-1; 12 positions match TRBD2. The germline gives CDR1 SQVTM, CDR2 ANQGSEA. The CDR3 has 15 amino acids. V was clipped by 4 bases and J by 6 bases; unmatched bases: 7. The CDR3: CSVVPSGRASNEQFF. CDR3 bases: TGCAGCGTTGTACCTAGCGGGAGGGCCTCCAATGAGCAGTTCTTC.

The chain couples TRBV27 to TRBJ2-3; 9 nucleotides agree with TRBD2. Germline loops: CDR1 MNHEY, CDR2 SMNVEV (reference sequence). This CDR3 is 16 amino acids long. The junction had 6 bases not matched to a gene; V was cut back by 4 bases and J by 1 base. The CDR3 sequence is CASSSVAGDRTDTQYF. The CDR3 region has the DNA TGTGCCAGCAGTTCCGTAGCGGGAGACCGCACAGATACGCAGTATTTT.

V and J are TRBV4-1 and TRBJ1-4; D is uncertain. The germline V and J ends were trimmed by 4 bases and 8 bases, with 8 bases remaining between them. CDR3 size: 12 residues. Germline values: CDR1 MGHRA, CDR2 YSYEKL. DNA of the CDR3: TGCGCCAGCAGCCGGATAGGAGAAAAACTGTTTTTT. Translation: CASSRIGEKLFF.

CDR3 sequence: CASSITTGTGELFF. CDR3 nucleotides: TGTGCCAGTAGTATTACGACAGGGACCGGGGAGCTGTTTTTT. The V and J genes are TRBV19 and TRBJ2-2, with 7 bases that match TRBD1. Germline V gene lookup returns CDR1 LNHDA and CDR2 SQIVND (reference sequence). With V trimmed by 3 bases and J by 5 bases, 3 bases remained unmatched. The length of the CDR3 is 14 residues.

The chain combines TRBV5-1 with TRBJ1-5; D may be TRBD1 (5 bases). Per the germline V gene, CDR1 is SGHRS and CDR2 is YFSETQ. The V end was cut by 2 bases, the J end by 5 bases, with 8 bases between. The CDR3 runs 13 residues. The CDR3 region is CASSFGADQPQHF. In DNA, the CDR3 is TGCGCCAGCAGCTTCGGGGCAGATCAGCCCCAGCATTTT.

This chain links TRBV19 with TRBJ1-5; maybe TRBD1 (6 bases). This CDR3 spans 16 amino acids. Germline CDR1 reads LNHDA; CDR2 reads SQIVND (reference sequence). Deletions cut 4 bases from V and 2 bases from J, with 15 bases between. CDR3 sequence reads: CASSTGTLRGNQPQHF. The CDR3 DNA reads as TGTGCCAGTAGTACTGGGACACTCAGGGGCAATCAGCCCCAGCATTTT.

This chain joins TRBV5-1 and TRBJ1-1; TRBD1 aligns across 10 bases. CDR1 is SGHRS and CDR2 is YFSETQ in the germline V gene. The CDR3 length is 17 residues. V lost 4 bases and J lost 5; bases outside the gene matches: 14. The CDR3 here is CASSPRQGASLGTEAFF. The CDR3 DNA reads TGCGCCAGCAGCCCGCGACAGGGGGCATCTTTGGGTACTGAAGCTTTCTTT.

This chain links TRBV7-4 with TRBJ2-2, with a possible D match to TRBD2 (5 bases). V lost 8 bases and J 4 bases, leaving 5 bases between the germline ends. In germline, CDR1 is SGHVT, CDR2 SQSDAQ. The CDR3 spans 11 residues. The CDR3 here is CASRGTGELFF. The DNA for the CDR3 is TGTGCCAGCCGGGGCACCGGGGAGCTGTTTTTT.

The rearrangement uses TRBV5-1 and TRBJ2-7; possible D gene TRBD1, 6 bases. The CDR3 has 13 residues. Trimming removed 4 bases at V and 5 bases at J, with 13 bases between. The germline V gene encodes CDR1 SGHRS and CDR2 YFSETQ. Here the CDR3 reads CASSNLQGHEQYF. The CDR3 DNA follows: TGCGCCAGCAGCAACCTACAGGGCCACGAGCAGTACTTC.

The chain is built from TRBV7-3 and TRBJ2-1; 10 bases map to TRBD2. Germline V gene data show CDR1 as SGHTA and CDR2 as FQGTGA. This CDR3 contains 14 residues. The V segment lost 4 bases and the J segment 9 bases; nucleotides outside the gene matches: 6. Here the CDR3 reads CASSYGLAVGEQFF. CDR3 sequence (DNA): TGTGCCAGCAGCTACGGACTAGCGGTCGGTGAGCAGTTCTTC. Full variable domain (missing parts from reference TRBV7-3 and TRBJ2-1): GAGVSQTPSNKVTEKGKYVELRCDPISGHTALYWYRQSLGQGPEFLIYFQGTGAADDSGLPNDRFFAVRPEGSVSTLKIQRTERGDSAVYLCASSYGLAVGEQFFGPGTRLTVL.